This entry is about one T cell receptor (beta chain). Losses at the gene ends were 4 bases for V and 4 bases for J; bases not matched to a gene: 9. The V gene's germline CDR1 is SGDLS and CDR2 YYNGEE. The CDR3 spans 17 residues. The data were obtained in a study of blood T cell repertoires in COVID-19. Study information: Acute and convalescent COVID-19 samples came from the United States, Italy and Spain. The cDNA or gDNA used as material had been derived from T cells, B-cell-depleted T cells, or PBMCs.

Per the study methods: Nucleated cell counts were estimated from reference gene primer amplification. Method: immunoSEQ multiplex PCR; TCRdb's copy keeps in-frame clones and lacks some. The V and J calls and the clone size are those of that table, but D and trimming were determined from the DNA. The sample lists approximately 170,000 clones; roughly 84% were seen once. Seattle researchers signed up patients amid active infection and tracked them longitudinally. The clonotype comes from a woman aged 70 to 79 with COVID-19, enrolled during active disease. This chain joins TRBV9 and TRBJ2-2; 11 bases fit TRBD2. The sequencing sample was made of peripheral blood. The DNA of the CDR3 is TGTGCCAGCAGCACCCGACCCGGGACTAGCGGCACCGGGGAGCTGTTTTTT. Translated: CASSTRPGTSGTGELFF.